This T cell receptor (beta chain) stems from a study of blood T cell repertoires in COVID-19. The wider study: From the United States, Italy and Spain came samples of acute and convalescent COVID-19. PBMCs, B-cell-depleted T cells, or T cells were the source of the cDNA or gDNA that made up the material.

Notes on this clone: Other DNA sequences in the sample encode the same CDR3.

Original data processing: Estimates of nucleated cell counts were drawn from the amplification of reference gene primers. Produced via immunoSEQ multiplex PCR; TCRdb's table is partial and in-frame only. The V and J calls and clone size were taken over from that table, and D and trimming were inferred from the DNA. The data contain 80,000 or so clones, about nine tenths of them singletons. The V gene's germline CDR1 is MNHEY and CDR2 SMNVEV (reference sequence). The ends were cut back, 6 bases at V and 2 bases at J, with 17 bases in the middle. The length of the CDR3 is 15 residues. The gene calls are TRBV27 and TRBJ2-7; possible D gene TRBD2, 6 bases. The receptor was derived from a woman between 45 and 65 years old in a cohort sampled during active COVID-19. The sequenced material came from peripheral blood. CDR3 DNA sequence: TGTGCCAGCAGCTCGCCTGGGGGGATCCCCTACGAGCAGTACTTC. It encodes CASSSPGGIPYEQYF.